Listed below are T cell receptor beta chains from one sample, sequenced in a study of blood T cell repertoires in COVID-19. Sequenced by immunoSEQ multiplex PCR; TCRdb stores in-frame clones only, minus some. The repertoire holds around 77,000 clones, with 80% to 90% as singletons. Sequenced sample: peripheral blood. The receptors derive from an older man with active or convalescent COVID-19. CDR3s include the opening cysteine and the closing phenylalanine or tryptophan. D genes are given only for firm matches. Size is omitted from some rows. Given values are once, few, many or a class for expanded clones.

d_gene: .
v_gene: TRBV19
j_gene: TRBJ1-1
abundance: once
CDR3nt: TGTGCCAGTAGTATAGCCGGCGGCTTGAACACTGAAGCTTTCTTT
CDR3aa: CASSIAGGLNTEAFF

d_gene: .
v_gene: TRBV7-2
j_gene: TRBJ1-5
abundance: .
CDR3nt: TGTGCCAGCAGCTTATATGCAGTTAGCAATCAGCCCCAGCATTTT
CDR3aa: CASSLYAVSNQPQHF

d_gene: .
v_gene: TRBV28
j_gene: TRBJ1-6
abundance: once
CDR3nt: TGTGCCAGCAGCCCGGGGGGGTCTAATTCACCCCTCCACTTT
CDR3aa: CASSPGGSNSPLHF

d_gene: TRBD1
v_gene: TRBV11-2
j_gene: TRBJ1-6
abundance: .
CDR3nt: TGTGCCAGCAGCTCCCTGACAGGGAGTTACTCACCCCTCCACTTT
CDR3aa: CASSSLTGSYSPLHF

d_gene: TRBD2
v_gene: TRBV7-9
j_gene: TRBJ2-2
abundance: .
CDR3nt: TGTGCCAGCAGCCCTGGACTAGCGGGAGCGGTCGGGGAGCTGTTTTTT
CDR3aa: CASSPGLAGAVGELFF

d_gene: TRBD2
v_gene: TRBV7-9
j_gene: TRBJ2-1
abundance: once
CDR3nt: TGTGCCAGCAGCTCTAGGACTAGCTGGCCCTATGAGCAGTTCTTC
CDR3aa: CASSSRTSWPYEQFF

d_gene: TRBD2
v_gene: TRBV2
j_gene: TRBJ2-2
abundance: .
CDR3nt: TGTGCCAGCAGTGGGGGACTAGCGGGAGAGTGGACCGGGGAGCTGTTTTTT
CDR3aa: CASSGGLAGEWTGELFF

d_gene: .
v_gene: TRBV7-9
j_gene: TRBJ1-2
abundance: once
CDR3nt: TGTGCCAGCAGCTTGGAGGAATATGGCTACACCTTC
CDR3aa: CASSLEEYGYTF

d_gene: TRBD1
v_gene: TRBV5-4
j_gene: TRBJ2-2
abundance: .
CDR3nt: TGTGCCAGCAGCTTGGCGGGACAGATGACCGGGGAGCTGTTTTTT
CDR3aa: CASSLAGQMTGELFF

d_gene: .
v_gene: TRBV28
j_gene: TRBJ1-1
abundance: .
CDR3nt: TGTGCCAGCAGTCTCACAGGGTTCGGTAGTTCCACTGAAGCTTTCTTT
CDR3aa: CASSLTGFGSSTEAFF

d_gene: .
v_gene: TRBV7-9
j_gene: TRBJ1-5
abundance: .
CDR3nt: TGTGCCAGCAGCCTTCTAGGGGGAAATCAGCCCCAGCATTTT
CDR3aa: CASSLLGGNQPQHF

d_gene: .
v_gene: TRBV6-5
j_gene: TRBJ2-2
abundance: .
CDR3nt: TGTGCCAGCACAACTACGAACACCGGGGAGCTGTTTTTT
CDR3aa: CASTTTNTGELFF

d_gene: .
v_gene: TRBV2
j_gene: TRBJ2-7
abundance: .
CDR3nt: TGTGCCAGCAGTGGCGGGGCGCTGGAGCAGTACTTC
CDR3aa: CASSGGALEQYF

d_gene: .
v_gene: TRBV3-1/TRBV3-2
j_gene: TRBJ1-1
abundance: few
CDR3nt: TGTGCCAGCAGCCAAGAGAGGGTGTCGGGCACTGAAGCTTTCTTT
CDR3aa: CASSQERVSGTEAFF

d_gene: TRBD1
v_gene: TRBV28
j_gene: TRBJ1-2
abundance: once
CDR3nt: TGTGCCAGCAGTTTATTTTCCGGGACAGCAATCTATGGCTACACCTTC
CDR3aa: CASSLFSGTAIYGYTF

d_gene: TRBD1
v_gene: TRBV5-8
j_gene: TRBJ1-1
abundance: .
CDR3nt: TGTGCCAGCAGGCCCTTAATGGGACAGGGTCGGAACACTGAAGCTTTCTTT
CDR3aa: CASRPLMGQGRNTEAFF

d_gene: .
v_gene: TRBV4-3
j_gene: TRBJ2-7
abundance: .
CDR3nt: TGCGCCAGCAGCCAAGATCTGGCCGCGACCGACACCCCCTACGAGCAGTACTTC
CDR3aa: CASSQDLAATDTPYEQYF

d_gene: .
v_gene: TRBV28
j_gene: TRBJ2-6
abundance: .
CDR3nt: TGTGCCAGCAGTTTGGGGGCCTCTGGGGCCAACGTCCTGACTTTC
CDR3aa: CASSLGASGANVLTF

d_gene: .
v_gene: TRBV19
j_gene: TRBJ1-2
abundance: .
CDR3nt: TGTGCCAGTACCAGCGGACAGTTCGGTGGCTACACCTTC
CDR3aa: CASTSGQFGGYTF

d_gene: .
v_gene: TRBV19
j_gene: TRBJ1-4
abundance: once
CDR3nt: TGTGCCAGTAGTATCGGCGGGGAGCAAAAACTGTTTTTT
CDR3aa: CASSIGGEQKLFF

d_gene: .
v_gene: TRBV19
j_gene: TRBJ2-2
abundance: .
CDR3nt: TGTGCCAGTACCCCCCCGACAGTCGGTACCGGGGAGCTGTTTTTT
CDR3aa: CASTPPTVGTGELFF

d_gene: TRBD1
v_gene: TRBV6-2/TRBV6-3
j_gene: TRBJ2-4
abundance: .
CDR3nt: TGTGCCAGCAGTTCATCCGGGACAGGGCAGTTTCAGTACTTC
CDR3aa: CASSSSGTGQFQYF

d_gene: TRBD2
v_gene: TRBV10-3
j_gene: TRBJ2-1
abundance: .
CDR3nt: TGTGCCATCAGCAGGACTAGCGGGCAAGGGGAGTTCTTC
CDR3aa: CAISRTSGQGEFF

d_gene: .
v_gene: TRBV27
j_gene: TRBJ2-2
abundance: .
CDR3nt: TGTGCCAGCAGTTTTCGGGCCCGCGGGACCGGGGAGCTGTTTTTT
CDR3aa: CASSFRARGTGELFF

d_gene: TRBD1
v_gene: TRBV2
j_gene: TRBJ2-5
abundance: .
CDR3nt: TGTGCCAGCAGTTCAGCGACAGGGCGTCAAGAGACCCAGTACTTC
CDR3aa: CASSSATGRQETQYF

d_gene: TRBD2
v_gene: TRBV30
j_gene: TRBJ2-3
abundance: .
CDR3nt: TGTGCCTGGAGCCTGGGACTAGCGGGAGGTGGGGATACGCAGTATTTT
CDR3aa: CAWSLGLAGGGDTQYF

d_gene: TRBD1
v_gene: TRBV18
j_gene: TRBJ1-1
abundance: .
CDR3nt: TGTGCCAGCTCACCAAGCAGGGGGCGAGGGGTAGTCGCTGAAGCTTTCTTT
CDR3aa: CASSPSRGRGVVAEAFF

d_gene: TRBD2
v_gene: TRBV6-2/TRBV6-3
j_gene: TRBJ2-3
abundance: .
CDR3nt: TGTGCCAGCAGTTACAGCGGGATTAGCACAGATACGCAGTATTTT
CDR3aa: CASSYSGISTDTQYF

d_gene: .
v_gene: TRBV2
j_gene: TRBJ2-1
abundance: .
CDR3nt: TGTGCCAGCATCGAGAACGGGGGAAATGAGCAGTTCTTC
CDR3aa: CASIENGGNEQFF

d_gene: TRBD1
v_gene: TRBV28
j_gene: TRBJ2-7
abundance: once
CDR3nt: TGTGCCAGCAACCCCCCCCGGACAGGGGGCACCGAGCAGTACTTC
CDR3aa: CASNPPRTGGTEQYF

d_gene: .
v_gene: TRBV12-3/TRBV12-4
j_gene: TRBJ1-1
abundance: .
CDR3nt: TGTGCCAGCAGGCGGGGGACGGGCACTGAAGCTTTCTTT
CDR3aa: CASRRGTGTEAFF

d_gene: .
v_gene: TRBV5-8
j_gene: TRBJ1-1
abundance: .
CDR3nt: TGTGCCAGCAGCCCTAGCTGGGCTCAGGGGCGTCGTGGGAACACTGAAGCTTTCTTT
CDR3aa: CASSPSWAQGRRGNTEAFF

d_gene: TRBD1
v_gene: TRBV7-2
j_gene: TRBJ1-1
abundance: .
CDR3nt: TGTGCCAGCAGCTTAGGCCAGACAGGGGGACCGAAGAACACTGAAGCTTTCTTT
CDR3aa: CASSLGQTGGPKNTEAFF

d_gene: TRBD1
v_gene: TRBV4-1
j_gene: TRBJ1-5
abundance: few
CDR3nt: TGCGCCAGCAGCCAAGTAGGGGGACAGGGGAATCAGCCCCAGCATTTT
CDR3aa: CASSQVGGQGNQPQHF

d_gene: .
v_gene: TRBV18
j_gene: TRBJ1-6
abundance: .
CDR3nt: TGTGCCAGCTCACCCCAGGGTGATTCACCCCTCCACTTT
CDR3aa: CASSPQGDSPLHF

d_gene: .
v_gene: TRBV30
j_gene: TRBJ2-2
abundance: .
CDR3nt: TGTGCCTGGAGTGTACTGGGGGCAAACACCGGGGAGCTGTTTTTT
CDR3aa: CAWSVLGANTGELFF

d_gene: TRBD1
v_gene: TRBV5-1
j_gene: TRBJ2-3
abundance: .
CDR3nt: TGCGCCAGCAGCTTGTTCAGGGGGTCAGATACGCAGTATTTT
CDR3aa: CASSLFRGSDTQYF

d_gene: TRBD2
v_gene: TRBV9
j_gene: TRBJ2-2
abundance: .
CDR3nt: TGTGCCAGCAGCCCCCAGGCTAGCGGGCTACACACCGGGGAGCTGTTTTTT
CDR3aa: CASSPQASGLHTGELFF

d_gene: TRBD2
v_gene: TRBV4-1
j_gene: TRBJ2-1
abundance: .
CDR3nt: TGCGCCAGCAGCCTGAGAAGCGGGAGCAATGAGCAGTTCTTC
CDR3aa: CASSLRSGSNEQFF

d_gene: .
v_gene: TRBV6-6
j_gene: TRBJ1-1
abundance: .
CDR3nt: TGTGCCAGCAGTTTGACAGTGAACACTGAAGCTTTCTTT
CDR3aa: CASSLTVNTEAFF

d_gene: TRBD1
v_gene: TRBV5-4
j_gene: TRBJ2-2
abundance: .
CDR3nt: TGTGCCAGCAGTGCCTTAGACAGGGGGAACACCGGGGAGCTGTTTTTT
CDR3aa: CASSALDRGNTGELFF

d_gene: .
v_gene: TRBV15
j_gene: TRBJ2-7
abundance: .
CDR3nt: TGTGCCACCAGCAGAGCTACCGTCTACGAGCAGTACTTC
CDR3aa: CATSRATVYEQYF

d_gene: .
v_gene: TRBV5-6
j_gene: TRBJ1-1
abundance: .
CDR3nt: TGTGCCAGCAGCTTGGGAAGCATGAACACTGAAGCTTTCTTT
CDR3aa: CASSLGSMNTEAFF

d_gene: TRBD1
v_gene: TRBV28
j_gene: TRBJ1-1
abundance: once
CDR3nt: TGTGCCAGCAGTCCTCCGGGACAGGGGAACACTGAAGCTTTCTTT
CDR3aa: CASSPPGQGNTEAFF

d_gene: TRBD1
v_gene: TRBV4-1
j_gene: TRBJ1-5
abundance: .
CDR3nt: TGCGCCAGCAGACAAGGGACAGGGGGAGCTTATAGCAATCAGCCCCAGCATTTT
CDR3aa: CASRQGTGGAYSNQPQHF